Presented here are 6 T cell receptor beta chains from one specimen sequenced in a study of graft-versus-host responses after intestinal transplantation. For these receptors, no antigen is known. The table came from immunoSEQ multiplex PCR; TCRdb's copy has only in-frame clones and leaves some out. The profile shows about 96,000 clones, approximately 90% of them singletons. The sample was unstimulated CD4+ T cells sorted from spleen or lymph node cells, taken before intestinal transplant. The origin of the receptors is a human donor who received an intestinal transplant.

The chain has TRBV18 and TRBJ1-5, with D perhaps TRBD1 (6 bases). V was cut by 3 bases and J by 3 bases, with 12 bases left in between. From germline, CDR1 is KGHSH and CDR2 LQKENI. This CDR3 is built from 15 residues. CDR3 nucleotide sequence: TGTGCCAGCTCACCGGGAACAGGGTCCAATCAGCCCCAGCATTTT. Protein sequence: CASSPGTGSNQPQHF.

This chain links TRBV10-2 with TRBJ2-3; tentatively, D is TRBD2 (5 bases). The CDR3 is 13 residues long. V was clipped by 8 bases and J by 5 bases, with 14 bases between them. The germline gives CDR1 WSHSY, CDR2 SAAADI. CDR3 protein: CASGRADQDTQYF. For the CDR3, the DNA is TGCGCCAGCGGAAGAGCGGACCAAGATACGCAGTATTTT.

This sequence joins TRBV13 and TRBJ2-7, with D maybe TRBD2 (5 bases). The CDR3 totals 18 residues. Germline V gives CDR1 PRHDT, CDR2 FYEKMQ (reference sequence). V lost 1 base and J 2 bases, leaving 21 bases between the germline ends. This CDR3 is CASSLVRSGPAAPYEQYF. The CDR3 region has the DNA TGTGCCAGCAGCTTAGTAAGATCTGGACCAGCGGCCCCCTACGAGCAGTACTTC.

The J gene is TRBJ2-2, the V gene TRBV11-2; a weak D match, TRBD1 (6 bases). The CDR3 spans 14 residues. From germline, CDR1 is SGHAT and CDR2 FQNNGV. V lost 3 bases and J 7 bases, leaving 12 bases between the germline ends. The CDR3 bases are TGTGCCAGCAGCTTTGGCCAGGGGTACGGGGAGCTGTTTTTT. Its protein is CASSFGQGYGELFF.

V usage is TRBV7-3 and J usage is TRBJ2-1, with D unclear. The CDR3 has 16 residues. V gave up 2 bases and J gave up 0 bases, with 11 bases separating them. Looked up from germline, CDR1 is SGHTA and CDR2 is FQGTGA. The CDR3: CASSLFSSSSYNEQFF. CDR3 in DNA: TGTGCCAGCAGCTTATTTAGCTCTAGCTCCTACAATGAGCAGTTCTTC.

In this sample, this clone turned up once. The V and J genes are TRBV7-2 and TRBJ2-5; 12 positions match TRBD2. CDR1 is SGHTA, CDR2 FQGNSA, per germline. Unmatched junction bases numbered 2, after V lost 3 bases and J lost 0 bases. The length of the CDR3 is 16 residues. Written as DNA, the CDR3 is TGTGCCAGCAGCTTTACTAGCGGGGGGTACCAAGAGACCCAGTACTTC. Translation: CASSFTSGGYQETQYF.